The 8 T cell receptor beta chains listed next were all sequenced from one sample in a study of cytomegalovirus exposure and HLA in healthy donors (dated by TCRdb to the late 2010s). To prepare the library, the immunoSEQ multiplex PCR assay was applied. The multiplex PCR relied on a mix of 60 forward primers for TCR Vbeta segments and 13 reverse primers for TCR Jbeta segments. The table was pulled from immuneACCESS by TCRdb, which kept in-frame rearrangements only. Such tables lose some clones; where checked, under half of the loss comes from unresolved V genes, and the rest has no known cause. This sample lists about 180,000 clones; approximately 78% were detected once. Together, the top ten hold under 2.5% of the sample. Material: PBMCs. The origin of the receptors is a human donor in good health.

The chain joins TRBV7-9 to TRBJ1-1; 12 positions agree with TRBD1. Germline lookup yields CDR1 SEHNR and CDR2 FQNEAQ (reference sequence). V shed 5 bases and J 7 bases; nucleotides not matched to a gene: 8. This CDR3 comprises 15 residues. The CDR3 nucleotides read TGTGCCAGCAGCGGATGGGACAGGGGGCAAAATGAAGCTTTCTTT. This translates into CASSGWDRGQNEAFF.

The chain couples TRBV6-1 to TRBJ2-6; tentatively, D is TRBD2 (5 bases). This CDR3 comprises 15 residues. V lost 8 bases to trimming and J lost 2 bases, with 13 bases between them. The germline gives CDR1 MNHNS, CDR2 SASEGT. CDR3 sequence: CASASGDAGANVLTF. The CDR3 nucleotides are TGTGCCAGCGCTTCCGGGGATGCTGGGGCCAACGTCCTGACTTTC.

This clone was detected only once. J is TRBJ2-3 and V is TRBV6-6, with TRBD1 matching 7 bases. CDR3 length: 14 residues. The germline V gene has CDR1 MNHNY and CDR2 SVGAGI (reference sequence). After removal of 5 bases from V and 1 base from J, the junction contained 3 bases not matched to a gene. The chain's CDR3 is CASSPGQGTDTQYF. The CDR3, as DNA: TGTGCCAGCAGTCCAGGACAGGGCACAGATACGCAGTATTTT.

The chain uses TRBV6-4 and TRBJ1-1; D might be TRBD1 (5 bases). This CDR3 contains 14 residues. The V end lost 5 bases, the J end lost 3 bases, and 13 bases lay between the germline ends. Per the germline V gene, CDR1 is MRHNA and CDR2 is SNTAGT. The CDR3 bases are TGTGCCAGCAGTCCCGACAGTTACCACACTGAAGCTTTCTTT. Residues: CASSPDSYHTEAFF.

The J gene is TRBJ2-7, the V gene TRBV2; 7 nucleotides line up with TRBD2. The germline gives CDR1 SNHLY, CDR2 FYNNEI. V dropped 8 bases and J dropped 0; count of bases not matched to a gene: 7. The CDR3 sequence is 14 residues long. The CDR3 reads CASHQGGVSYEQYF. For the CDR3, the DNA is TGTGCCAGCCACCAGGGAGGGGTCTCCTACGAGCAGTACTTC.

This clone was detected once. The chain carries TRBV7-3 and TRBJ2-5; no clear D. Trimming left V 2 bases short and J 0 bases short, with 10 bases between. Germline CDR1 SGHTA, CDR2 FQGTGA. CDR3 length: 15 residues. The CDR3 spells CASSLAPSNQETQYF. The CDR3 DNA follows: TGTGCCAGCAGCTTAGCCCCTAGTAACCAAGAGACCCAGTACTTC.

This chain uses TRBV2 with TRBJ2-1; no clear D gene. Germline lookup yields CDR1 SNHLY and CDR2 FYNNEI. Deletions cut 6 bases from V and 5 bases from J, with 8 bases between. This CDR3 has 12 amino acids. CDR3 amino acids: CASRAQDNEQFF. The CDR3 region has the DNA TGTGCCAGCAGGGCCCAGGACAATGAGCAGTTCTTC.

V gene TRBV6-6 combines with J gene TRBJ2-3, with 13 bases matching TRBD2. There are 14 residues in the CDR3. Germline-derived CDR1 and CDR2 are MNHNY and SVGAGI (reference sequence). The trim removed 7 bases at V and 8 bases at J, leaving 6 bases unmatched. The CDR3 DNA follows: TGTGCCAGCACCGTGACTAGCGGGGGGCTTACGCAGTATTTT. Translated, it gives CASTVTSGGLTQYF.